These 21 T cell receptor beta chains were sequenced from one sample in a study of T cells in Graves' hyperthyroidism and ophthalmopathy. There were TCR beta CDR3 regions amplified from RNA transcripts. The HTBI primer set drove a first-round RT-PCR of the TCR CDR3. TCRdb called the multiplex PCR reads again in MiXCR, with one record for every CDR3 protein. The table shows 300,000 to 450,000 distinct CDR3 sequences, with 15% to 20% occurring only once. The sequenced material came from blood. The receptors originated from a man younger than 35 with Graves' ophthalmopathy.

At least ten counts were recorded for this clonotype. This sequence joins TRBV6-5 and TRBJ1-5, with unresolved D. This CDR3 comprises 14 residues. Trimming pared 2 bases from V and 3 bases from J, leaving 8 bases between. CDR1 MNHEY and CDR2 SVGAGI come from the germline V gene. CDR3 bases: TGTGCCAGCAGTTACGGATCCTACAATCAGCCCCAGCATTTT. Residues: CASSYGSYNQPQHF.

In its sample, this clonotype was seen a few times. The V and J genes are TRBV10-2 and TRBJ2-5, with 8 nucleotides matching TRBD2. Germline CDR1 is WSHSY and CDR2 is SAAADI. J was trimmed by 2 bases and V by 7 bases; bases with no gene match: 3. The CDR3 is 13 residues long. This CDR3 reads CASTASGQETQYF. The CDR3 DNA reads as TGCGCCAGCACTGCTAGCGGGCAAGAGACCCAGTACTTC.

This clonotype turned up a few times. The J gene is TRBJ2-5, the V gene TRBV19; D is undetermined. This CDR3 has 14 amino acids. V lost 3 bases and J lost 5, with 13 bases in between. Looked up from germline, CDR1 is LNHDA and CDR2 is SQIVND (reference sequence). CDR3 loop: CASSIGTVSETQYF. Here the CDR3 DNA reads TGTGCCAGTAGTATCGGAACAGTTTCGGAGACCCAGTACTTC.

At least ten counts were recorded for this clonotype. The genes are TRBV20-1 and TRBJ2-1, with D unresolved. Germline V gene data show CDR1 as DFQATT and CDR2 as SNEGSKA (reference sequence). V dropped 6 bases and J dropped 2 bases, with 14 bases sitting between them. This CDR3 is built from 14 residues. The CDR3 DNA is TGCAGTGCCCCCCCCCCGCGCGCCTACAATGAGCAGTTCTTC. Protein sequence: CSAPPPRAYNEQFF.

The CDR3 DNA is TGTGCCAGCAGTTTATCGGGGCCCACAGATACGCAGTATTTT. This translates into CASSLSGPTDTQYF. The rearrangement uses TRBV12-3 or TRBV12-4 and TRBJ2-3; either TRBD1 or TRBD2 may fit D (5 bases each). V was cut by 2 bases and J by 2 bases, with 8 bases left in between. The CDR3 spans 14 residues.

The rearrangement joins TRBV27 to TRBJ2-7, with 11 bases that match TRBD2. In germline, CDR1 is MNHEY, CDR2 SMNVEV (reference sequence). The CDR3 loop spans 17 amino acids. The junction had 10 bases not matched to a gene; V was cut back by 4 bases and J by 2 bases. CDR3 residues: CASSSGTSGTSPYEQYF. The CDR3 DNA reads as TGTGCCAGCAGTTCAGGGACTAGCGGTACCTCCCCCTACGAGCAGTACTTC.

This clonotype was detected a few times. The chain carries TRBV7-6 and TRBJ2-1; D perhaps matches TRBD1 (5 bases). Per the germline V gene, CDR1 is SGHVS and CDR2 is FNYEAQ. Between the trimmed V and J ends, which lost 5 bases and 9 bases, there was a span of 14 bases. The CDR3 is 13 amino acids. The CDR3 DNA reads TGTGCCAGCAGCCCTCAGACAGCTTCTGAGCAGTTCTTC. It yields the protein CASSPQTASEQFF.

This clonotype was seen only a few times. The gene calls are TRBV6-2 or TRBV6-3 and TRBJ2-7; TRBD1 matches at 7 bases. The CDR3 is 14 residues long. Trimming cost V 8 bases and J 5 bases; bases outside gene matches: 12. Germline CDR1 and CDR2: MNHEY and SVGEGT. CDR3 nucleotide sequence: TGTGCCAGCCAAGAGGGGGCTGGTTCACACGAGCAGTACTTC. It yields the protein CASQEGAGSHEQYF.

This clonotype has just a few counts. The chain links TRBV7-2 to TRBJ1-3; no definite D call. CDR3 length: 12 residues. V lost 3 bases, J lost 8 bases, and 8 bases lay in between. Germline CDR1 and CDR2: SGHTA and FQGNSA. The CDR3 spells CASSLSGDTIYF. As DNA, the CDR3 is TGTGCCAGCAGCTTGTCGGGTGACACCATATATTTT.

V usage is TRBV5-1 and J usage is TRBJ1-4, with TRBD1 identical over 11 bases. V shed 4 bases and J 10 bases; nucleotides not matched to a gene: 6. Germline V gives CDR1 SGHRS, CDR2 YFSETQ. The CDR3 contains 14 residues. CDR3 residues: CASSPGTGGLKLFF. In nucleotides, the CDR3 is TGCGCCAGCAGCCCCGGGACAGGGGGATTAAAACTGTTTTTT.

This clonotype was recorded many times. The rearrangement joins TRBV4-1 to TRBJ2-7; 9 bases are shared with TRBD1. This CDR3 has 15 amino acids. From germline, CDR1 is MGHRA and CDR2 YSYEKL. V lost 3 bases to trimming and J lost 5 bases; unmatched junction nucleotides: 8. CDR3 protein: CASSHLGTGFNEQYF. The CDR3 DNA is TGCGCCAGCAGCCACCTCGGGACAGGGTTCAACGAGCAGTACTTC.

This rearrangement joins TRBV12-3 or TRBV12-4 to TRBJ2-3; D call uncertain. Trimming shortened V by 5 bases and J by 0 bases, and 9 bases separated the two germline ends. The CDR3 is made up of 14 amino acids. This CDR3 reads CASSERRSTDTQYF. The CDR3 DNA reads TGTGCCAGCAGTGAACGCAGGAGCACAGATACGCAGTATTTT.

This clonotype showed up many times. The CDR3 DNA follows: TGTGCCAGCAGCCGGGGTAGCGGGGGGTACCAAGAGACCCAGTACTTC. Protein product: CASSRGSGGYQETQYF. The rearrangement links TRBV3-1 to TRBJ2-5; 10 nucleotides agree with TRBD2. The CDR3 length is 16 residues. CDR1 is LGHDT and CDR2 is YNNKEL in the germline V gene (reference sequence). Trimming at V came to 4 bases and at J to 0 bases, leaving 5 bases not matched to a gene.

The V gene is TRBV10-1, the J gene TRBJ2-3; D perhaps matches TRBD1 (6 bases). Trimming removed 6 bases from V and 4 bases from J, with 14 bases in between. Germline V gives CDR1 WNHNN, CDR2 SYGVQD (reference sequence). CDR3 size: 14 residues. The CDR3 DNA reads TGCGCCAGCAGCGGCACAGGGAACGCAGATACGCAGTATTTT. This gives the protein CASSGTGNADTQYF.

The V call is TRBV5-1, the J call TRBJ1-4; perhaps TRBD1 as D (5 bases). This CDR3 has 17 residues. Trimming took off 0 bases at V and 2 bases at J, with 14 bases between the two ends. Germline CDR1 and CDR2: SGHRS and YFSETQ. The CDR3 sequence: CASSLDGRVGTNEKLFF. CDR3 coding DNA: TGCGCCAGCAGCTTGGATGGCAGGGTGGGGACTAATGAAAAACTGTTTTTT.

This clonotype was counted many times. This sequence joins TRBV2 and TRBJ2-1; TRBD1 matches 9 bases. V shed 6 bases, J shed 6 bases, and the junction held 6 bases outside the gene matches. The CDR3 covers 14 residues. CDR1 is SNHLY, CDR2 FYNNEI, per germline. CDR3 protein: CASRPGQGINEQFF. For the CDR3, the DNA is TGTGCCAGCAGGCCGGGACAGGGAATCAATGAGCAGTTCTTC.

This clonotype was seen ten or more times. The rearrangement joins TRBV20-1 to TRBJ1-1, with TRBD1 identical over 10 bases. CDR3 length: 14 amino acids. Trimming at V came to 0 bases and at J to 2 bases, leaving 0 bases not matched to a gene. Germline assignment: CDR1 DFQATT and CDR2 SNEGSKA (reference sequence). The CDR3 reads CSARETGGNTEAFF. In DNA form, the CDR3 reads TGCAGTGCTAGAGAGACAGGGGGCAACACTGAAGCTTTCTTT.

J is TRBJ1-3 and V is TRBV9; TRBD1 is a possible D gene (5 bases). V dropped 2 bases and J dropped 0 bases, with 9 bases sitting between them. There are 15 residues in the CDR3. The germline V gene encodes CDR1 SGDLS and CDR2 YYNGEE. The CDR3 here is CASSVSGTSGNTIYF. CDR3 DNA: TGTGCCAGCAGCGTTTCGGGGACCTCTGGAAACACCATATATTTT.

In this sample, this clonotype turned up many times. The J gene is TRBJ2-2, the V gene TRBV5-1; D gene unclear. V lost 4 bases, J lost 1 base, and 8 bases lay in between. Germline lookup yields CDR1 SGHRS and CDR2 YFSETQ. The CDR3 has 14 residues. The CDR3 DNA follows: TGCGCCAGCAGCCCGGATCAGAACACCGGGGAGCTGTTTTTT. Translated: CASSPDQNTGELFF.

The CDR3 DNA sequence: TGTGCCAGCAGCTTAGCCGTCGCTAACTATGGCTACACCTTC. Translation: CASSLAVANYGYTF. V and J are TRBV7-9 and TRBJ1-2; D not resolved. Germline V gives CDR1 SEHNR, CDR2 FQNEAQ (reference sequence). The CDR3 consists of 14 residues. The germline V and J ends were trimmed by 0 bases and 0 bases, with 5 bases remaining between them.

The sample holds many counts of this clonotype. This chain joins TRBV28 and TRBJ2-3; D gene uncertain. Germline V gene data show CDR1 as MDHEN and CDR2 as SYDVKM. This CDR3 region has 13 residues. V gave up 2 bases and J gave up 8 bases, with 11 bases separating them. In DNA form, the CDR3 reads TGTGCCAGCAGTTTACAATTGGTCCTTACGCAGTATTTT. Protein: CASSLQLVLTQYF.